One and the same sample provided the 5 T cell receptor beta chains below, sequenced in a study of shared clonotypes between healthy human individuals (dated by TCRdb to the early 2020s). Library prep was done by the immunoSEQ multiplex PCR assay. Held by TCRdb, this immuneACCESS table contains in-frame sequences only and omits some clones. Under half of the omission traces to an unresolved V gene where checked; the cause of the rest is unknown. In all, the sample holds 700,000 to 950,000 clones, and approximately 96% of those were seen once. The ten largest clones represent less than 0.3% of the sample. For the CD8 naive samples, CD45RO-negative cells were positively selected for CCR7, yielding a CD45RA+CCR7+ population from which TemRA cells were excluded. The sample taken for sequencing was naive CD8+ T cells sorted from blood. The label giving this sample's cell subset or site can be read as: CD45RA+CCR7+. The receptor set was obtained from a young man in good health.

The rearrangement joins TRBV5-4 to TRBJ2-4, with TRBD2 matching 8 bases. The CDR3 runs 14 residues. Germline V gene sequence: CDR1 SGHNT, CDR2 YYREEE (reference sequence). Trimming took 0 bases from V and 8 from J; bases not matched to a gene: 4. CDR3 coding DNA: TGTGCCAGCAGCTTGGGGAGCGGGAGTGACATTCAGTACTTC. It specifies CASSLGSGSDIQYF.

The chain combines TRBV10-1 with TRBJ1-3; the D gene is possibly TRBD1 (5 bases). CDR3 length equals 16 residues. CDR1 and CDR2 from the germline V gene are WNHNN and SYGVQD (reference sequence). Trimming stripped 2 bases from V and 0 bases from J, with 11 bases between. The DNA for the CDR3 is TGCGCCAGCAGTGAGATGCCAGGGAGCTCTGGAAACACCATATATTTT. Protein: CASSEMPGSSGNTIYF.

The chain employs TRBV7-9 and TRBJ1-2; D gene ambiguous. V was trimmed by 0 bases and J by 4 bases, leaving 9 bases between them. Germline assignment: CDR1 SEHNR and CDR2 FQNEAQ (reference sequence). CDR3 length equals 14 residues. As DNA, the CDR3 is TGTGCCAGCAGCTTAGCAGGGTACGGCTATGGCTACACCTTC. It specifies CASSLAGYGYGYTF.

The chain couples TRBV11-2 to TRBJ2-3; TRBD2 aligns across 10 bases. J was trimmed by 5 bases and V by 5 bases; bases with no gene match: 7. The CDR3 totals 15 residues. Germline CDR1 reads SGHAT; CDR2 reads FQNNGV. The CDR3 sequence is CASSVTGLALDTQYF. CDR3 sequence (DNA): TGTGCCAGCAGCGTCACGGGACTAGCGTTAGATACGCAGTATTTT.

The CDR3 bases are TGTGCCAGCAGCACCCTGACAGGGGAAGAGCAGTACTTC. It translates to CASSTLTGEEQYF. The V and J genes are TRBV7-9 and TRBJ2-7, with TRBD1 identical over 8 bases. The CDR3 is 13 amino acids. V lost 5 bases to trimming and J lost 7 bases; unmatched junction nucleotides: 7. The germline gives CDR1 SEHNR, CDR2 FQNEAQ (reference sequence).